The 7 T cell receptor beta chains presented below share a single source sample, sequenced in a study of cytomegalovirus exposure and HLA in healthy donors. Primers for the PCR totalled 60 Vbeta and 13 Jbeta. Libraries were prepared by immunoSEQ multiplex PCR; TCRdb keeps only in-frame clonotypes and omits some of them. Of approximately 120,000 clones listed, 80% to 85% were seen once; the top ten hold 0.95% to 1.4%. Sequencing used PBMCs. These receptors all stem from a woman between 25 and 40 years old in good health and CMV-seronegative.

The chain links TRBV5-4 to TRBJ1-2, with D possibly being TRBD1 (6 bases). This CDR3 contains 15 residues. CDR1 and CDR2 from the germline V gene are SGHNT and YYREEE (reference sequence). V lost 0 bases and J lost 8, with 17 bases in between. CDR3 protein: CASSLERGGKSGYTF. CDR3 nucleotides: TGTGCCAGCAGCTTGGAAAGGGGGGGAAAGAGCGGCTACACCTTC.

This clone is a singleton in its sample. The CDR3 loop reads CAWSPTSNQPQHF. DNA of the CDR3: TGTGCCTGGAGTCCGACAAGTAATCAGCCCCAGCATTTT. The chain combines TRBV30 with TRBJ1-5; D remains unclear. Germline V CDR1 and CDR2: GTSNPN, SVGIG (reference sequence). The CDR3 has 13 residues. V was clipped by 2 bases and J by 4 bases, with 9 bases between them.

This chain uses TRBV19 with TRBJ2-1; D is ambiguous. V was shortened by 6 bases and J by 10 bases, with 13 bases between the two germline ends. Germline CDR1 reads LNHDA; CDR2 reads SQIVND (reference sequence). This CDR3 has 12 amino acids. For the CDR3, the DNA is TGTGCCAGTAGCCCAGAGTTCGGGGAGCAGTTCTTC. This encodes CASSPEFGEQFF.

This chain connects TRBV30 to TRBJ1-6; 8 bases map to TRBD1. Germline V gene data show CDR1 as GTSNPN and CDR2 as SVGIG (reference sequence). The CDR3 consists of 13 residues. After removal of 3 bases from V and 17 bases from J, the junction contained 12 bases not matched to a gene. As DNA, the CDR3 is TGTGCCTGGAGCGCTGGACAGGGATTGGGGGTCCACTTT. It yields the protein CAWSAGQGLGVHF.

This sequence joins TRBV5-1 and TRBJ1-3; 10 bases match TRBD1. This CDR3 spans 14 amino acids. V dropped 4 bases and J dropped 7; count of bases not matched to a gene: 5. The germline gives CDR1 SGHRS, CDR2 YFSETQ. CDR3 DNA sequence: TGCGCCAGCAGCCCGGGGACAGGGGCGAACACCATATATTTT. Amino acids: CASSPGTGANTIYF.

The count of this clone is one. V is TRBV30 and J is TRBJ2-1; TRBD1 matches 7 bases. This CDR3 is built from 14 residues. V lost 1 base and J lost 3; bases outside the gene matches: 3. Germline V gene data show CDR1 as GTSNPN and CDR2 as SVGIG (reference sequence). The CDR3 region is CAWSDGTDYNEQFF. The CDR3 DNA follows: TGTGCCTGGAGTGACGGGACAGACTACAATGAGCAGTTCTTC.

The rearrangement joins TRBV7-3 to TRBJ2-3; 8 bases are shared with TRBD2. With 5 bases clipped from V and 6 bases from J, the junction kept 4 bases outside the gene matches. This CDR3 is 13 amino acids long. The germline CDR1 and CDR2 sequences are SGHTA and FQGTGA. CDR3 bases: TGTGCCAGCAGCCCCGGGGGGGAGGATACGCAGTATTTT. This translates into CASSPGGEDTQYF. Full variable domain (rest looked up from reference TRBV7-3 and TRBJ2-3): GAGVSQTPSNKVTEKGKYVELRCDPISGHTALYWYRQSLGQGPEFLIYFQGTGAADDSGLPNDRFFAVRPEGSVSTLKIQRTERGDSAVYLCASSPGGEDTQYFGPGTRLTVL.